Listed below are T cell receptor beta chains from one sample, sequenced in a study of graft-versus-host responses after intestinal transplantation. This table comes from immunoSEQ multiplex PCR, and its TCRdb copy is limited to in-frame clones, with some not included. The table includes a few thousand clones, around 71% detected once. Material: PBMCs, obtained 324 days after intestinal transplant. The receptors originated from a human patient who received an intestinal transplant, so some T cells may come from the graft donor. Both conserved end residues are part of each CDR3. Fields, in order: CDR3 length, D gene, V gene, J gene, clone size, CDR3 DNA, CDR3 protein. D genes are given only for firm matches. Size values are once, few and many counts, or a class for expanded clones, and some rows have none.

16	TRBD1	TRBV4-3	TRBJ2-4	NA	TGCGCCAGCAGCCAAGATCCAGGCCAGGGGGCGAACATTCAGTACTTC	CASSQDPGQGANIQYF
14	NA	TRBV9	TRBJ2-1	NA	TGTGCCAGCAGCGTAGCCAGCTCCTACAATGAGCAGTTCTTC	CASSVASSYNEQFF
13	NA	TRBV6-5	TRBJ1-2	once	TGTGCCAGCAGTAGATTCAGGGAGAGCGGCTACACCTTC	CASSRFRESGYTF
16	TRBD2	TRBV6-6	TRBJ2-1	NA	TGTGCCAGCAGTGCAACTAGCGGGGGGGCCTCTTATGAGCAGTTCTTC	CASSATSGGASYEQFF
13	TRBD1	TRBV9	TRBJ1-2	NA	TGTGCCAGCAGCCCTGGACAGGGGGATGGCTACACCTTC	CASSPGQGDGYTF
12	NA	TRBV7-9	TRBJ1-1	once	TGTGCCAGCAGCCTACCTATCCCTGAAGCTTTCTTT	CASSLPIPEAFF
16	NA	TRBV2	TRBJ2-2	NA	TGTGCCAGCAGCGGCCCTTGGGCAGGGTCCACCGGGGAGCTGTTTTTT	CASSGPWAGSTGELFF
18	TRBD1	TRBV18	TRBJ1-5	NA	TGTGCCAGCTCACCGTCTGGACAGGGGGATCCAAGCAATCAGCCCCAGCATTTT	CASSPSGQGDPSNQPQHF
18	NA	TRBV5-6	TRBJ2-6	few	TGTGCCAGCAGCTTGGACCCAGATACCCTCTCTGGGGCCAACGTCCTGACTTTC	CASSLDPDTLSGANVLTF
13	NA	TRBV5-1	TRBJ2-2	NA	TGCGCCAGCAGGGTACCCCACACCGGGGAGCTGTTTTTT	CASRVPHTGELFF
15	NA	TRBV10-3	TRBJ2-3	NA	TGTGCCATCAGTGTGGCGGGGCAGAGCACAGATACGCAGTATTTT	CAISVAGQSTDTQYF
15	TRBD2	TRBV30	TRBJ2-7	NA	TGTGCCTGGAGTGTAGAGCGGGGGGCTTCCTACGAGCAGTACTTC	CAWSVERGASYEQYF
13	NA	TRBV7-2	TRBJ1-1	NA	TGTGCCAGCAGCTTAGTTGGGGACACTGAAGCTTTCTTT	CASSLVGDTEAFF
13	TRBD1	TRBV10-2	TRBJ1-2	few	TGCGCCAGCGGGACAGGCGCTAACTATGGCTACACCTTC	CASGTGANYGYTF
17	NA	TRBV5-6	TRBJ1-5	NA	TGTGCCAGCAGCTCGTTTTTACTCAGTCAAGAGAATCAGCCCCAGCATTTT	CASSSFLLSQENQPQHF
15	TRBD1	TRBV6-4	TRBJ2-3	few	TGTGCCAGCAGTGACTCGGGACAGGGGGCAGATACGCAGTATTTT	CASSDSGQGADTQYF
15	NA	TRBV6-1	TRBJ2-1	few	TGTGCCAGCAGTGCTCAGGGGAGCTCCTACAATGAGCAGTTCTTC	CASSAQGSSYNEQFF
13	TRBD1	TRBV30	TRBJ1-4	NA	TGTGCCTGGAGTCGGACAGGGGAAGAAAAACTGTTTTTT	CAWSRTGEEKLFF
18	TRBD2	TRBV19	TRBJ2-2	NA	TGTGCCAGTAGTATTACCCCATCGCGGGGGGTGAACACCGGGGAGCTGTTTTTT	CASSITPSRGVNTGELFF
15	NA	TRBV7-8	TRBJ1-2	NA	TGTGCCAGCAGCTACCTAACAGGGCAGGCGTCTGGCCACACCTTC	CASSYLTGQASGHTF
17	NA	TRBV7-8	TRBJ2-7	few	TGTGCCAGCAGAATCCCCGGTTGGCAGGATCCCACCTACGAGCAGTACTTC	CASRIPGWQDPTYEQYF
14	NA	TRBV7-2	TRBJ1-3	NA	TGTGCCAGCAGCTTGGTAGGGTACGGAAACACCATATATTTT	CASSLVGYGNTIYF
14	NA	TRBV4-3	TRBJ2-1	once	TGCGCCAGCAGCCAAGAGGGTAATGTTGATGAGCAGTTCTTC	CASSQEGNVDEQFF
14	NA	TRBV19	TRBJ1-2	NA	TGTGCCAGTAGCCCAGGGGAAAGGGTTTATGGCTACACCTTC	CASSPGERVYGYTF
15	NA	TRBV6-5	TRBJ1-1	NA	TGTGCCAGCAGTTACGGGGCCATCAGGCACACTGAAGCTTTCTTT	CASSYGAIRHTEAFF
11	NA	TRBV6-6	TRBJ2-3	NA	TGTGCCACCTTGAGCGGAGATACGCAGTATTTT	CATLSGDTQYF
17	NA	TRBV6-1	TRBJ2-7	NA	TGTGCCAGCAGTGAAAGGGGAAGGGGAGTTGGGATTTACGAGCAGTACTTC	CASSERGRGVGIYEQYF
12	NA	TRBV29-1	TRBJ1-5	NA	TGCAGCGTTAGAACGGCCGGCGAGGCCCAGCATTTT	CSVRTAGEAQHF
16	TRBD1	TRBV4-3	TRBJ1-3	few	TGCGCCAGCAGCCAAGAGTCGGGACAGGGTGGAAACACCATATATTTT	CASSQESGQGGNTIYF
14	NA	TRBV5-6	TRBJ1-1	once	TGTGCCAGCAGCTTGTGGGGAGAGAACACTGAAGCTTTCTTT	CASSLWGENTEAFF